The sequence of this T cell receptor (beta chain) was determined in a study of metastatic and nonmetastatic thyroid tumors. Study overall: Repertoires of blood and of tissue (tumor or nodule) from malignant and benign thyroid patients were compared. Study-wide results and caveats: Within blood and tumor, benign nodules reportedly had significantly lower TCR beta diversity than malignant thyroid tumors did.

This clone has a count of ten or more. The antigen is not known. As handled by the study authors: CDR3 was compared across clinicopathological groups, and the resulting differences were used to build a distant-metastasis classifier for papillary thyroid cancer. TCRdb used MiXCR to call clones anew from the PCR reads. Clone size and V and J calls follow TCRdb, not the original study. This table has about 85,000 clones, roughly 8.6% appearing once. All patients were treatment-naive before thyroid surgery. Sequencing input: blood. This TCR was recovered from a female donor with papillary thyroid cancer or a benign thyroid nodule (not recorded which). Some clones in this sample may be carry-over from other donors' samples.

CDR3 nucleotides: TGTGCCAGCAGTTCAAGGACCCAGAGTGGCGAAAAACTGTTTTTT. This sequence encodes CASSSRTQSGEKLFF. V and J are TRBV12-3 or TRBV12-4 and TRBJ1-4; D is uncertain. This CDR3 is 15 amino acids long. Trimming took 4 bases from V and 8 from J, leaving 17 bases between them.